This T cell receptor beta chain emerged from a study of T cells in Graves' hyperthyroidism and ophthalmopathy. V was cut by 4 bases and J by 9 bases, with 22 bases left in between. This CDR3 is 15 amino acids long. Germline loops: CDR1 MDHEN, CDR2 SYDVKM. The CDR3 regions of TCR beta were amplified from RNA transcripts. Researchers ran a first-round RT-PCR on the TCR CDR3 using the HTBI primer set. TCRdb reprocessed the multiplex PCR reads via MiXCR and lists one record per CDR3 protein. The sample consists of 140,000 or so distinct CDR3 sequences, less than 25% of them appearing once. This clonotype appeared many times.

The chain recombines TRBV28 with TRBJ2-7; D not resolved. Sequencing was performed on blood. This clonotype was sampled from a woman aged 50 to 60 with Graves' hyperthyroidism that later progressed to Graves' ophthalmopathy. The CDR3: CASSSAQRGPLGQYF. The DNA for the CDR3 is TGTGCCAGCAGTTCCGCACAGCGTGGCCCCCTCGGGCAGTACTTC.